This T cell receptor beta chain was captured in a study of blood T cells in healthy people across ages. The wider study: When template switching was applied, about one barcoded beta molecule was captured per two T cells.

Study-wide findings and caveats: The study found TCR beta diversity correlated strongly with naive T cell percentage. Roughly linearly, TCR beta diversity per million T cells fell as age increased.

Primed by a sample-barcoded 5' primer and a J-beta primer mix, a second PCR proceeded for 7 to 11 cycles. TCRdb re-called the 5' RACE reads with MiXCR, one entry per CDR3 protein. The sample gives about 730,000 distinct CDR3 sequences, more than 40% of which show up once; 20% to 25% is in the top ten. This CDR3 has 20 residues. Germline V gene data show CDR1 as LGHNA and CDR2 as YSLEER. The V segment lost 0 bases and the J segment 0 bases; nucleotides outside the gene matches: 14. This clonotype was detected a few times. Its antigen is unknown. The sample taken for sequencing was blood. V gene TRBV4-3 combines with J gene TRBJ2-1, with 7 bases matching TRBD2. The source is a woman aged 55-75 years in good health. The CDR3 sequence: CASSQEASGVYDSSYNEQFF. In DNA, the CDR3 is TGCGCCAGCAGCCAAGAGGCTAGCGGAGTTTATGACAGCTCCTACAATGAGCAGTTCTTC.